This T cell receptor beta chain originates from a study of cytomegalovirus exposure and HLA in healthy donors. On the study more broadly: An earlier analysis identified 95 million to 120 million unique TCR beta sequences in 150 million to 200 million T cells.

The PCR employed 60 Vbeta primers together with 13 Jbeta primers. Produced via immunoSEQ multiplex PCR; TCRdb's table is partial and in-frame only. Among 98,000 or so clones, roughly 80% were seen once, and the ten largest hold roughly 2%. Overall study results and limits: Researchers had no immune exposure information except CMV serostatus available.

Germline lookup yields CDR1 SGHRS and CDR2 YFSETQ. With V trimmed by 3 bases and J by 5 bases, 5 bases remained unmatched. This CDR3 contains 15 residues. This clone was observed a handful of times. Its specificity is not known. This clonotype was sampled from a man between 40 and 49 years old in good health and CMV-seronegative. Source material: PBMCs. The chain has TRBV5-1 and TRBJ2-2, with 9 bases aligning to TRBD1. The DNA for the CDR3 is TGCGCCAGCAGCTCACAGGGGGCAGAGACCGGGGAGCTGTTTTTT. This codes for CASSSQGAETGELFF.